The 18 T cell receptor beta chains presented below share a single source sample, sequenced in a study of blood T cell repertoires in COVID-19. The repertoire was sequenced with immunoSEQ multiplex PCR; TCRdb's copy has only in-frame clones and lacks some. Of 100,000 to 150,000 clones in the sample, more than 70% are singletons; the top ten hold approximately 10%. The sample taken for sequencing was peripheral blood. The receptors were gathered from a man in his forties or fifties with acute or convalescent COVID-19.

The chain uses TRBV4-1 and TRBJ1-6, with a possible D match to TRBD1 (6 bases). Per germline, CDR1 MGHRA and CDR2 YSYEKL. Trimming pared 2 bases from V and 15 bases from J, leaving 17 bases between. This CDR3 has 14 amino acids. DNA for the CDR3: TGCGCCAGCAGCCAACCCCGGAGCGGGACACTCCTCCACTTT. Its protein product is CASSQPRSGTLLHF.

The V call is TRBV6-6, the J call TRBJ1-2; D is perhaps TRBD1 (5 bases). V was pared by 2 bases and J by 6 bases, with 16 bases between. The CDR3 extends over 15 amino acids. CDR1 is MNHNY, CDR2 SVGAGI, per germline (reference sequence). The CDR3 loop is CASSYRTPGSDGYTF. The CDR3 DNA follows: TGTGCCAGCAGTTACCGGACACCAGGTTCGGATGGCTACACCTTC.

V and J are TRBV5-1 and TRBJ1-2; unclear D gene. Germline values: CDR1 SGHRS, CDR2 YFSETQ. This CDR3 region has 13 residues. Trimming pared 3 bases from V and 5 bases from J, leaving 11 bases between. The CDR3 coding sequence is TGCGCCAGCAGCTACGACATTAGGTATGGCTACACCTTC. Translating gives CASSYDIRYGYTF.

V gene TRBV18 combines with J gene TRBJ1-4, with D unresolved. Trimming took 3 bases from V and 2 from J, leaving 7 bases between them. Germline V gene lookup returns CDR1 KGHSH and CDR2 LQKENI. The CDR3 loop spans 14 amino acids. CDR3 loop: CASSPERTNEKLFF. The CDR3 DNA sequence: TGTGCCAGCTCACCGGAGAGGACTAATGAAAAACTGTTTTTT.

The chain employs TRBV6-6 and TRBJ2-7; 8 bases are shared with TRBD2. With 6 bases clipped from V and 9 bases from J, the junction kept 4 bases outside the gene matches. The CDR3 loop spans 11 amino acids. CDR1 and CDR2 (germline): MNHNY, SVGAGI (reference sequence). The CDR3 nucleotides read TGTGCCAGCAGCCGGACTAGCTGGCAGTACTTC. Amino acid sequence: CASSRTSWQYF.

This clone came up once. The CDR3: CASSEWTGTTINQPQHF. CDR3 DNA: TGTGCCAGCAGTGAATGGACAGGGACTACGATCAATCAGCCCCAGCATTTT. The rearrangement uses TRBV2 and TRBJ1-5; 8 positions match TRBD1. The CDR3 spans 17 residues. Germline V gene data show CDR1 as SNHLY and CDR2 as FYNNEI. The V and J ends lost 2 bases and 3 bases, in that order; junction bases with no gene match: 9. The variable domain in full, completed from reference TRBV2 and TRBJ1-5, reads EPEVTQTPSHQVTQMGQEVILRCVPISNHLYFYWYRQILGQKVEFLVSFYNNEISEKSEIFDDQFSVERPDGSNFTLKIRSTKLEDSAMYFCASSEWTGTTINQPQHFGDGTRLSIL.

V is TRBV5-1 and J is TRBJ2-1, with 7 bases aligning to TRBD2. Germline assignment: CDR1 SGHRS and CDR2 YFSETQ. The CDR3 runs to 14 residues. Trimming cost V 3 bases and J 5 bases; bases outside gene matches: 5. The CDR3 DNA reads TGCGCCAGCAGCTCCGGGGGGAGCAACAATGAGCAGTTCTTC. This encodes CASSSGGSNNEQFF. Full variable domain (remainder filled in from reference TRBV5-1 and TRBJ2-1): KAGVTQTPRYLIKTRGQQVTLSCSPISGHRSVSWYQQTPGQGLQFLFEYFSETQRNKGNFPGRFSGRQFSNSRSEMNVSTLELGDSALYLCASSSGGSNNEQFFGPGTRLTVL.

This chain links TRBV6-2 or TRBV6-3 with TRBJ1-1, with D unresolved. V was clipped by 3 bases and J by 11 bases, with 13 bases between them. This CDR3 comprises 12 residues. The germline V gene has CDR1 MNHEY and CDR2 SVGEGT. The CDR3 spells CASSYMWARAFF. For the CDR3, the DNA is TGTGCCAGCAGTTATATGTGGGCAAGGGCTTTCTTT.

The table lists this clone with a count of one. This rearrangement joins TRBV28 to TRBJ1-2; maybe TRBD1 (6 bases). Per the germline V gene, CDR1 is MDHEN and CDR2 is SYDVKM. The ends were cut back, 1 base at V and 2 bases at J, with 17 bases in the middle. This CDR3 spans 17 amino acids. The CDR3 DNA sequence: TGTGCCAGCAGTTTATTTTTACGGACAGCATCGAACTATGGCTACACCTTC. Translation gives CASSLFLRTASNYGYTF.

V usage is TRBV6-4 and J usage is TRBJ2-3, with TRBD2 identical over 7 bases. This CDR3 region has 15 residues. Germline V gives CDR1 MRHNA, CDR2 SNTAGT. With 3 bases clipped from V and 3 bases from J, the junction kept 6 bases outside the gene matches. The CDR3 here is CASSEGRARTDTQYF. The CDR3 bases are TGTGCCAGCAGTGAGGGGAGGGCCAGGACAGATACGCAGTATTTT.

This sequence joins TRBV10-3 and TRBJ2-5; 8 nucleotides agree with TRBD2. The CDR3 is made up of 17 amino acids. Trimming cost V 0 bases and J 5 bases; bases outside gene matches: 11. Germline V CDR1 and CDR2: ENHRY, SYGVKD. The CDR3 loop is CAISESGGLGVRETQYF. As DNA, the CDR3 is TGTGCCATCAGTGAGTCGGGGGGACTAGGGGTCCGTGAGACCCAGTACTTC.

The chain combines TRBV9 with TRBJ1-1; D unclear. Germline-derived CDR1 and CDR2 are SGDLS and YYNGEE. The V end was cut by 3 bases, the J end by 7 bases, with 13 bases between. This CDR3 spans 13 amino acids. CDR3 sequence: CASSGKGVGEAFF. The CDR3 DNA reads TGTGCCAGCAGCGGAAAAGGAGTTGGTGAAGCTTTCTTT.

V gene TRBV4-1 combines with J gene TRBJ1-3; unclear D gene. The CDR3 is 15 amino acids. V was clipped by 0 bases and J by 3 bases, with 9 bases between them. Germline V gene sequence: CDR1 MGHRA, CDR2 YSYEKL. For the CDR3, the DNA is TGCGCCAGCAGCCAAGATTTAGCCTTTGGAAACACCATATATTTT. This codes for CASSQDLAFGNTIYF.

The table lists this clone with a count of one. This chain joins TRBV28 and TRBJ2-1; D is uncertain. V lost 8 bases, J lost 0 bases, and 14 bases lay in between. Germline V gene sequence: CDR1 MDHEN, CDR2 SYDVKM. This CDR3 has 15 residues. DNA of the CDR3: TGTGCCAGCGTATCCCCCGCGAGCTCCTACAATGAGCAGTTCTTC. This encodes CASVSPASSYNEQFF.

The rearrangement links TRBV6-2 or TRBV6-3 to TRBJ1-1; no reliable D call. The CDR3 sequence is 14 residues long. V shed 0 bases and J shed 1 base, with 6 bases lying between them. CDR1 is MNHEY, CDR2 SVGEGT, per germline. CDR3 protein: CASSYSYKNTEAFF. CDR3 nucleotide sequence: TGTGCCAGCAGTTACTCATACAAGAACACTGAAGCTTTCTTT.

The chain recombines TRBV7-2 with TRBJ1-1; the D gene is possibly TRBD1 (6 bases). The V end lost 2 bases, the J end lost 8 bases, and 15 bases lay between the germline ends. The CDR3 totals 14 residues. In germline, CDR1 is SGHTA, CDR2 FQGNSA. CDR3 DNA: TGTGCCAGCAGCTTAAGCTTCTGGGGGCGGGAAGCTTTCTTT. Amino acids: CASSLSFWGREAFF.

This sequence joins TRBV19 and TRBJ1-1, with 11 bases lining up with TRBD1. Germline V gene lookup returns CDR1 LNHDA and CDR2 SQIVND (reference sequence). V trimming: 7 bases; J trimming: 4 bases; junction bases outside the gene matches: 17. The CDR3 has 18 amino acids. The CDR3 reads CASTSIAAGQGASTEAFF. CDR3 DNA sequence: TGTGCCAGTACCTCAATAGCCGCAGGACAGGGGGCGAGCACTGAAGCTTTCTTT.

The chain has TRBV14 and TRBJ1-4; maybe TRBD1 (5 bases). Between the trimmed V and J ends, which lost 4 bases and 4 bases, there was a span of 16 bases. Germline CDR1 and CDR2: SGHDN and FVKESK. This CDR3 contains 16 residues. Here the CDR3 reads CASSRIGTGYNEKLFF. The CDR3, as DNA: TGTGCCAGCAGCCGGATCGGGACTGGGTATAATGAAAAACTGTTTTTT.